A single sample is the source of the 9 T cell receptor beta chains below, sequenced in a study of neurological immune-mediated disorders. One entry per CDR3 protein results from TCRdb running MiXCR on the 5' RACE reads. The sample has roughly 60,000 distinct CDR3 sequences; 8.5% to 10% are singletons. Indicated time point: longitudinal time-point 2. The sequenced sample consisted of PBMCs. The receptors shown here come from a man aged 25-45 years in good health.

This clonotype was observed many times. V gene TRBV20-1 combines with J gene TRBJ1-1; TRBD1 matches at 7 bases. The germline V gene encodes CDR1 DFQATT and CDR2 SNEGSKA (reference sequence). The CDR3 runs 13 residues. Losses at the gene ends were 6 bases for V and 3 bases for J; bases not matched to a gene: 7. CDR3: CSANDRDYTEAFF. In DNA form, the CDR3 reads TGCAGTGCCAACGACAGGGACTACACTGAAGCTTTCTTT.

This clonotype was picked up many times. The rearrangement uses TRBV5-1 and TRBJ2-7, with TRBD1 as a possible D gene (5 bases). V was shortened by 0 bases and J by 2 bases, with 9 bases between the two germline ends. CDR1 is SGHRS, CDR2 YFSETQ, per germline. The length of the CDR3 is 14 residues. For the CDR3, the DNA is TGCGCCAGCAGCTTGGGACAGACGACCTACGAGCAGTACTTC. It encodes CASSLGQTTYEQYF. The full variable domain, completed using reference TRBV5-1 and TRBJ2-7, is KAGVTQTPRYLIKTRGQQVTLSCSPISGHRSVSWYQQTPGQGLQFLFEYFSETQRNKGNFPGRFSGRQFSNSRSEMNVSTLELGDSALYLCASSLGQTTYEQYFGPGTRLTVT.

The genes are TRBV18 and TRBJ1-1, with unresolved D. V was cut by 6 bases and J by 0 bases, with 5 bases left in between. The CDR3 spans 12 residues. Germline V lookup: CDR1 KGHSH, CDR2 LQKENI. DNA for the CDR3: TGTGCCAGCTCGCTAATGAACACTGAAGCTTTCTTT. Its translation is CASSLMNTEAFF.

This clonotype was seen at least ten times. The chain is built from TRBV7-2 and TRBJ2-1; 10 nucleotides match TRBD2. Germline loops: CDR1 SGHTA, CDR2 FQGNSA. CDR3 length: 15 amino acids. Losses at the gene ends were 3 bases for V and 5 bases for J; bases not matched to a gene: 4. The CDR3 spells CASSFSGRPDNEQFF. The CDR3 DNA reads TGTGCCAGCAGCTTTAGCGGGAGGCCCGACAATGAGCAGTTCTTC.

This chain uses TRBV11-2 with TRBJ1-1; perhaps TRBD1 as D (6 bases). Looked up from germline, CDR1 is SGHAT and CDR2 is FQNNGV. This CDR3 is built from 12 residues. V lost 0 bases, J lost 8 bases, and 7 bases lay in between. The CDR3 region is CASSLDRGEAFF. The CDR3, as DNA: TGTGCCAGCAGCTTAGACAGGGGAGAAGCTTTCTTT. Looking up the rest from reference TRBV11-2 and TRBJ1-1 gives the full variable domain: EAGVAQSPRYKIIEKRQSVAFWCNPISGHATLYWYQQILGQGPKLLIQFQNNGVVDDSQLPKDRFSAERLKGVDSTLKIQPAKLEDSAVYLCASSLDRGEAFFGQGTRLTVV.

In this sample, this clonotype turned up many times. The CDR3 DNA reads as TGCGCCAGCAGTGTAGGGTACGAGCAGTACTTC. Protein sequence: CASSVGYEQYF. The V gene is TRBV5-1, the J gene TRBJ2-7; D is uncertain. V was cut by 5 bases and J by 4 bases, with 7 bases left in between. The CDR3 loop spans 11 amino acids. CDR1 is SGHRS, CDR2 YFSETQ, per germline.

As regards this clonotype: This may come from a read error, since a much larger clone is one base off. The chain has TRBV11-2 and TRBJ2-1; tentative D call: TRBD2 (5 bases). With 5 bases removed from V and 7 bases from J, the gap between germline ends came to 18 bases. Germline lookup yields CDR1 SGHAT and CDR2 FQNNGV. The CDR3 is made up of 15 amino acids. CDR3 loop: CASSNQDLSLNEQFF. The CDR3 DNA follows: TGTGCCAGCAGCAACCAGGACTTGTCTTTAAATGAGCAGTTCTTC.

This clonotype was found many times. The chain couples TRBV20-1 to TRBJ2-1, with 12 bases lining up with TRBD2. The V segment lost 1 base and the J segment 6 bases; nucleotides outside the gene matches: 10. Germline V gives CDR1 DFQATT, CDR2 SNEGSKA (reference sequence). The CDR3 sequence is 17 residues long. The CDR3 region is CSARGWTSGTNLNEQFF. The CDR3 region has the DNA TGCAGTGCTAGAGGGTGGACTAGCGGGACAAATCTCAATGAGCAGTTCTTC.

The table lists this clonotype with many counts. The genes are TRBV20-1 and TRBJ2-5; D remains ambiguous. Germline CDR1 reads DFQATT; CDR2 reads SNEGSKA (reference sequence). The CDR3 spans 15 residues. The CDR3 DNA sequence: TGCAAGGCTGGAGAAGGGTTTGGGGTTTCGGAGACCCAGTACTTC. Protein sequence: CKAGEGFGVSETQYF.